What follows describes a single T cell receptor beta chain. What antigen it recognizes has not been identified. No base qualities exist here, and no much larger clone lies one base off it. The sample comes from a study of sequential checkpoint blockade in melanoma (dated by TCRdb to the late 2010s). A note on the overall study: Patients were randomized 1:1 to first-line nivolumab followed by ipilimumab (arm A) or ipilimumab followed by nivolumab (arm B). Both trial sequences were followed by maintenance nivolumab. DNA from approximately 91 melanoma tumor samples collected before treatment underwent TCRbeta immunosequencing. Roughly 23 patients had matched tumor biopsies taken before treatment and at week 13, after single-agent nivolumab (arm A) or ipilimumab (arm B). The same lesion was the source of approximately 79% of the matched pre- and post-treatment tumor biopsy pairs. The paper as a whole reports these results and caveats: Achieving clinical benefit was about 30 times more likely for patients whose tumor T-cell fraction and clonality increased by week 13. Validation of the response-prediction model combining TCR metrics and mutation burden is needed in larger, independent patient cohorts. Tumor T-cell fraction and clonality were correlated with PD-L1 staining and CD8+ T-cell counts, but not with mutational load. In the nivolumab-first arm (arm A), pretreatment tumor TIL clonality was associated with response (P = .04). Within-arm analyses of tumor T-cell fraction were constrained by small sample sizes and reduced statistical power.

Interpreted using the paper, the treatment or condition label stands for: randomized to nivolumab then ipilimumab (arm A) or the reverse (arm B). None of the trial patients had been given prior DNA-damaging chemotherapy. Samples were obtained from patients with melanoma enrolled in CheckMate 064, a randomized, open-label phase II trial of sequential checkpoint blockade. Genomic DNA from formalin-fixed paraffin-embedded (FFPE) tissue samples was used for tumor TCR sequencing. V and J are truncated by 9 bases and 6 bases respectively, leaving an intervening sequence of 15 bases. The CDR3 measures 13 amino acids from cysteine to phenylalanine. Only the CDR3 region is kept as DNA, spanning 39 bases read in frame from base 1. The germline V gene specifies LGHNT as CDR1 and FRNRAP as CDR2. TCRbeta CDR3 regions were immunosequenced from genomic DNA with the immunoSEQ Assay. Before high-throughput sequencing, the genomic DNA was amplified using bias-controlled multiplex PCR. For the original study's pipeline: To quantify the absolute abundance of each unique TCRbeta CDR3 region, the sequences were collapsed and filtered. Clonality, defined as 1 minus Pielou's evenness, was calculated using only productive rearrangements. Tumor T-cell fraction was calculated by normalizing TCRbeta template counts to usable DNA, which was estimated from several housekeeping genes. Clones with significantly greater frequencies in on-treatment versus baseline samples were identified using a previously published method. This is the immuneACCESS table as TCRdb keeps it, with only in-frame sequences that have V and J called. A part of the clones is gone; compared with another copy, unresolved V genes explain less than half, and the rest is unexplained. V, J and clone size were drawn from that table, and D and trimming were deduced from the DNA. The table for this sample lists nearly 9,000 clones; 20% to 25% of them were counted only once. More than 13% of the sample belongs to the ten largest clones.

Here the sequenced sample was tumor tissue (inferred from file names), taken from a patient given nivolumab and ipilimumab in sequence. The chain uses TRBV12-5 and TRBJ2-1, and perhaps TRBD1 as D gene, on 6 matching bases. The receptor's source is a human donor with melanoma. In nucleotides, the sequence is TGTGCTAGCAGGGGCGGCCCCCCCAATGAGCAGTTCTTC. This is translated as CASRGGPPNEQFF.